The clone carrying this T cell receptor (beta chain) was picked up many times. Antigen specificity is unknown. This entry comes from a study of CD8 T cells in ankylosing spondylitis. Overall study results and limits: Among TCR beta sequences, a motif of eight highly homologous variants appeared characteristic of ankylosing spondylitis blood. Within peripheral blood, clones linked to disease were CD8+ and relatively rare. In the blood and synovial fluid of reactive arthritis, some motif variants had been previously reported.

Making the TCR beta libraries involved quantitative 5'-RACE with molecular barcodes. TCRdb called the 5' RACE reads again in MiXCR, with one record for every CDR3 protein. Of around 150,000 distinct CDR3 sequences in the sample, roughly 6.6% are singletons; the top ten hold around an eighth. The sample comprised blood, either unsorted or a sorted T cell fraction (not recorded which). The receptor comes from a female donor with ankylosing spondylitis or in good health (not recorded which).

Here the CDR3 reads CASSYSQLAKNIQYF. The CDR3 DNA reads TGTGCCAGCAGTTACAGTCAGCTAGCCAAAAACATTCAGTACTTC. The chain joins TRBV6-5 to TRBJ2-4; no firm D call. CDR1 MNHEY and CDR2 SVGAGI come from the germline V gene. The CDR3 extends over 15 amino acids. V was cut by 2 bases and J by 0 bases, with 8 bases left in between.